A single T cell receptor (beta chain) is shown here with its context. No antigen is known for it. The study left out patients who had uncontrolled infection, other autoimmune disease, pregnancy or lactation. What was amplified from RNA transcripts were TCR beta CDR3 regions. A first-round RT-PCR of the TCR CDR3 used the HTBI primer set. TCRdb reanalysed the multiplex PCR reads using MiXCR and keeps one entry per CDR3 protein. Among tens of thousands of distinct CDR3 sequences listed, about 57% were seen once. This CDR3 has 14 amino acids. The V end lost 4 bases, the J end lost 5 bases, and 12 bases lay between the germline ends. The germline gives CDR1 MNHEY, CDR2 SVGAGI. This record belongs to a study of T cells in Graves' hyperthyroidism and ophthalmopathy. For the study at large: Upon initial diagnosis and before any treatment, peripheral blood was collected. General observations from the study: Among clonotypes expanded in thyroid above 0.001, most were also found in blood.

The receptor comes from a woman aged 60-75 years with Graves' ophthalmopathy. This chain uses TRBV6-5 with TRBJ2-1; D unclear. The sample taken for sequencing was blood. The chain's CDR3 is CASSSLWADNEQFF. CDR3 DNA sequence: TGTGCCAGCAGTTCCCTGTGGGCGGACAATGAGCAGTTCTTC.